These 25 T cell receptor beta chains were sequenced from one sample in a study of T cell changes during pregnancy in multiple sclerosis (dated by TCRdb to the late 2010s). Libraries were made using the immunoSEQ multiplex PCR assay. The table was pulled from immuneACCESS by TCRdb, which kept in-frame rearrangements only. Such tables lose some clones; where checked, under half of the loss comes from unresolved V genes, and the rest has no known cause. The sample table records roughly 100,000 clones; 85% to 95% of these occur just once. Less than 2% of the sample is held by the ten biggest clonotypes. This specimen consisted of peripheral blood, obtained after pregnancy. Source of these receptors: a female donor with multiple sclerosis, enrolled in a pregnancy study.

J is TRBJ1-4 and V is TRBV30, with D possibly TRBD1 on 6 matching bases. CDR3 length: 14 residues. Trimming took off 0 bases at V and 5 bases at J, with 10 bases between the two ends. Germline V gene sequence: CDR1 GTSNPN, CDR2 SVGIG (reference sequence). The CDR3 sequence is CAWSVRRGNEKLFF. CDR3 bases: TGTGCCTGGAGTGTACGCAGGGGAAATGAAAAACTGTTTTTT.

The CDR3 region has the DNA TGCGCCAGCAGTGAGTCTAGGACTAGCGTCGATGAGCAGTTCTTC. It encodes CASSESRTSVDEQFF. J is TRBJ2-1 and V is TRBV10-1, with 9 nucleotides matching TRBD2. The ends lost 0 bases at V and 8 bases at J; junction bases unmatched: 5. This CDR3 region has 15 residues. CDR1 is WNHNN and CDR2 is SYGVQD in the germline V gene (reference sequence).

CDR3 coding DNA: TGTGCCAGCACCTCATCCCGGGTTGGGACAGATACGCAGTATTTT. This codes for CASTSSRVGTDTQYF. J is TRBJ2-3 and V is TRBV7-2; D gene unclear. Germline V gene data show CDR1 as SGHTA and CDR2 as FQGNSA. This CDR3 is 15 amino acids long. The V end lost 7 bases, the J end lost 3 bases, and 17 bases lay between the germline ends.

The chain joins TRBV27 to TRBJ2-2, with D maybe TRBD2 (6 bases). The germline V and J ends were trimmed by 6 bases and 3 bases, with 20 bases remaining between them. The CDR3 has 17 amino acids. Germline assignment: CDR1 MNHEY and CDR2 SMNVEV (reference sequence). The CDR3 bases are TGTGCCAGCAGGCGAAAACTCGCGGGACTGTACACCGGGGAGCTGTTTTTT. Residues: CASRRKLAGLYTGELFF.

The chain joins TRBV5-6 to TRBJ1-3; 8 nucleotides agree with TRBD1. Unmatched junction bases numbered 3, after V lost 4 bases and J lost 0 bases. This CDR3 has 15 amino acids. The V gene's germline CDR1 is SGHDT and CDR2 YYEEEE. The CDR3 reads CASSGQGFSGNTIYF. CDR3 nucleotides: TGTGCCAGCAGCGGACAGGGTTTCTCTGGAAACACCATATATTTT.

This CDR3 reads CASSLTGVFDAFF. CDR3 nucleotide sequence: TGTGCCAGCAGCTTGACGGGGGTTTTTGATGCTTTCTTT. The chain uses TRBV11-2 and TRBJ1-1; perhaps TRBD1 as D (5 bases). Germline assignment: CDR1 SGHAT and CDR2 FQNNGV. Between the trimmed V and J ends, which lost 3 bases and 11 bases, there was a span of 16 bases. The CDR3 spans 13 residues.

This rearrangement joins TRBV7-2 to TRBJ2-1, with 9 bases aligning to TRBD1. Looked up from germline, CDR1 is SGHTA and CDR2 is FQGNSA. V lost 0 bases and J lost 1; bases outside the gene matches: 13. CDR3 size: 20 residues. The CDR3 DNA follows: TGTGCCAGCAGCTTAGCCGGGACAGGGATACATCCCCTTTCCTACAATGAGCAGTTCTTC. Translating gives CASSLAGTGIHPLSYNEQFF.

The DNA of the CDR3 is TGCAGCGTTGAATCAGGGGGTAATGAAAAACTGTTTTTT. This gives the protein CSVESGGNEKLFF. The chain couples TRBV29-1 to TRBJ1-4, with 7 bases that match TRBD1. This CDR3 is built from 13 residues. Germline V gives CDR1 SQVTM, CDR2 ANQGSEA. The J segment lost 4 bases and the V segment lost 2 bases, leaving 1 base of the junction unmatched.

The gene calls are TRBV5-6 and TRBJ2-1; TRBD2 matches at 7 bases. The CDR3 length is 12 residues. J lost 11 bases, V lost 2 bases, and 4 bases had no gene match. Germline CDR1 and CDR2: SGHDT and YYEEEE. CDR3 coding DNA: TGTGCCAGCAGCTTCCCAGGGACTAAGCAGTTCTTC. Protein sequence: CASSFPGTKQFF.

The rearrangement uses TRBV28 and TRBJ2-5; 9 bases map to TRBD2. Germline-derived CDR1 and CDR2 are MDHEN and SYDVKM. Trimming removed 8 bases from V and 4 bases from J; junction bases left unmatched: 17. This CDR3 is 17 amino acids long. CDR3 in amino acids: CASRSGLKAGGGETQYF. CDR3 nucleotides: TGTGCCAGCCGATCTGGGTTAAAGGCGGGAGGGGGAGAGACCCAGTACTTC.

The V and J genes are TRBV18 and TRBJ2-5, with D maybe TRBD2 (5 bases). Trimming pared 6 bases from V and 0 bases from J, leaving 17 bases between. This CDR3 is 16 amino acids long. The germline gives CDR1 KGHSH, CDR2 LQKENI. The CDR3 nucleotides are TGTGCCAGCTCTTATAAGATGGAGGAGTACCAAGAGACCCAGTACTTC. Protein: CASSYKMEEYQETQYF.

This chain links TRBV5-1 with TRBJ2-4; 16 bases are a match to TRBD2. The germline CDR1 and CDR2 sequences are SGHRS and YFSETQ. Trimming removed 2 bases from V and 6 bases from J; junction bases left unmatched: 8. CDR3 length: 18 residues. The CDR3 region is CASSFGTSGRDRGNIQYF. The DNA for the CDR3 is TGCGCCAGCAGCTTCGGGACTAGCGGGAGGGATCGCGGAAACATTCAGTACTTC.

The gene calls are TRBV30 and TRBJ1-1; D is ambiguous. The CDR3 length is 15 residues. V gave up 0 bases and J gave up 0 bases, with 11 bases separating them. The germline V gene encodes CDR1 GTSNPN and CDR2 SVGIG (reference sequence). This CDR3 is CAWSVIGSVNTEAFF. The CDR3 DNA follows: TGTGCCTGGAGTGTAATCGGGTCCGTGAACACTGAAGCTTTCTTT. Filled out from reference TRBV30 and TRBJ1-1, the complete variable domain reads SQTIHQWPATLVQPVGSPLSLECTVEGTSNPNLYWYRQAAGRGLQLLFYSVGIGQISSEVPQNLSASRPQDRQFILSSKKLLLSDSGFYLCAWSVIGSVNTEAFFGQGTRLTVV.

The chain carries TRBV10-3 and TRBJ1-5; possibly TRBD1 for D (5 bases). With 6 bases removed from V and 0 bases from J, the gap between germline ends came to 12 bases. The CDR3 consists of 15 residues. Germline V gene data show CDR1 as ENHRY and CDR2 as SYGVKD. The CDR3 loop reads CAISPTGDSNQPQHF. CDR3 DNA sequence: TGTGCCATCAGCCCCACGGGGGATAGCAATCAGCCCCAGCATTTT.

V is TRBV7-3 and J is TRBJ1-1, with a weak D call TRBD1 (5 bases). Between the trimmed V and J ends, which lost 0 bases and 5 bases, there was a span of 10 bases. This CDR3 is built from 14 residues. Per the germline V gene, CDR1 is SGHTA and CDR2 is FQGTGA. DNA for the CDR3: TGTGCCAGCAGCTTAACGGAGGGGAGGACTGAAGCTTTCTTT. Translated: CASSLTEGRTEAFF.

This sequence joins TRBV5-6 and TRBJ2-7; possible D gene TRBD1, 5 bases. V was cut by 0 bases and J by 6 bases, with 16 bases left in between. CDR3 length equals 15 residues. Germline values: CDR1 SGHDT, CDR2 YYEEEE. In DNA, the CDR3 is TGTGCCAGCAGCTTGGCCCTTGGGGCGGTGGGCGAGCAGTACTTC. Its protein product is CASSLALGAVGEQYF.

This chain joins TRBV29-1 and TRBJ2-3, with D possibly being TRBD1 (5 bases). Germline CDR1 SQVTM, CDR2 ANQGSEA. This CDR3 is 14 amino acids long. The germline V and J ends were trimmed by 6 bases and 0 bases, with 13 bases remaining between them. CDR3 sequence reads: CSVRAGLSTDTQYF. CDR3 in DNA: TGCAGCGTAAGGGCAGGGCTTAGCACAGATACGCAGTATTTT.

The rearrangement links TRBV7-3 to TRBJ1-1; D is uncertain. From germline, CDR1 is SGHTA and CDR2 FQGTGA. CDR3 length equals 13 residues. V lost 0 bases, J lost 6 bases, and 8 bases lay in between. For the CDR3, the DNA is TGTGCCAGCAGCTTAACGTCCGGGGCTGAAGCTTTCTTT. Its protein is CASSLTSGAEAFF.

This rearrangement joins TRBV6-5 to TRBJ2-3; 8 bases fit TRBD1. Germline V gene data show CDR1 as MNHEY and CDR2 as SVGAGI. Losses at the gene ends were 5 bases for V and 3 bases for J; bases not matched to a gene: 7. The CDR3 is 15 residues long. In DNA form, the CDR3 reads TGTGCCAGCAGTACCAGGGGGCGCGAAACAGATACGCAGTATTTT. It specifies CASSTRGRETDTQYF.

In this sample, this clone turned up once. The chain links TRBV12-5 to TRBJ2-1; 10 bases line up with TRBD1. V gave up 5 bases and J gave up 9 bases; unmatched junction bases: 7. The germline V gene encodes CDR1 LGHNT and CDR2 FRNRAP. There are 14 residues in the CDR3. CDR3 residues: CASGTGTGDGEQFF. The CDR3 coding sequence is TGTGCTAGTGGTACCGGGACAGGGGACGGTGAGCAGTTCTTC.

The chain has TRBV5-4 and TRBJ2-1; D may be TRBD1 (6 bases). Per germline, CDR1 SGHNT and CDR2 YYREEE (reference sequence). The CDR3 length is 15 residues. The V end lost 4 bases, the J end lost 5 bases, and 16 bases lay between the germline ends. Written as DNA, the CDR3 is TGTGCCAGCAGCCTACAGGGAACGCGGGACAATGAGCAGTTCTTC. It codes for CASSLQGTRDNEQFF. Variable domain in full (rest from reference TRBV5-4 and TRBJ2-1): ETGVTQSPTHLIKTRGQQVTLRCSSQSGHNTVSWYQQALGQGPQFIFQYYREEENGRGNFPPRFSGLQFPNYSSELNVNALELDDSALYLCASSLQGTRDNEQFFGPGTRLTVL.

This chain uses TRBV7-8 with TRBJ2-3; TRBD1 matches 8 bases. The CDR3 extends over 15 amino acids. J lost 2 bases, V lost 2 bases, and 3 bases had no gene match. Germline V gives CDR1 SGHVS, CDR2 FQNEAQ. CDR3 protein: CASSLQGANTDTQYF. The CDR3 DNA follows: TGTGCCAGCAGCTTACAGGGGGCTAACACAGATACGCAGTATTTT. Supplemented by reference TRBV7-8 and TRBJ2-3, the full variable domain reads GAGVSQSPRYKVAKRGQDVALRCDPISGHVSLFWYQQALGQGPEFLTYFQNEAQLDKSGLPSDRFFAERPEGSVSTLKIQRTQQEDSAVYLCASSLQGANTDTQYFGPGTRLTVL.

The chain recombines TRBV18 with TRBJ2-7; D is unresolved. V was shortened by 2 bases and J by 2 bases, with 10 bases between the two germline ends. Germline V gives CDR1 KGHSH, CDR2 LQKENI. The CDR3 is 14 amino acids. The CDR3, as DNA: TGTGCCAGCTCACCAGGGCAGACCGCCTACGAGCAGTACTTC. This sequence encodes CASSPGQTAYEQYF.

This chain connects TRBV28 to TRBJ1-2, with D maybe TRBD1 (6 bases). Trimming removed 5 bases from V and 0 bases from J, with 13 bases in between. The germline CDR1 and CDR2 sequences are MDHEN and SYDVKM. The CDR3 is made up of 15 amino acids. This chain's CDR3 is CASSLGTLPNYGYTF. DNA of the CDR3: TGTGCCAGCAGTCTCGGGACACTTCCTAACTATGGCTACACCTTC.

This chain joins TRBV29-1 and TRBJ1-3, with 7 bases fitting TRBD1. CDR1 SQVTM and CDR2 ANQGSEA come from the germline V gene. This CDR3 is 14 amino acids long. The trim removed 5 bases at V and 5 bases at J, leaving 9 bases unmatched. Written as DNA, the CDR3 is TGCAGCGTTTTATCAGGGGGATTAAGAAACACCATATATTTT. This sequence encodes CSVLSGGLRNTIYF. The complete variable domain, with remaining parts taken from reference TRBV29-1 and TRBJ1-3, reads SAVISQKPSRDICQRGTSLTIQCQVDSQVTMMFWYRQQPGQSLTLIATANQGSEATYESGFVIDKFPISRPNLTFSTLTVSNMSPEDSSIYLCSVLSGGLRNTIYFGEGSWLTVV.